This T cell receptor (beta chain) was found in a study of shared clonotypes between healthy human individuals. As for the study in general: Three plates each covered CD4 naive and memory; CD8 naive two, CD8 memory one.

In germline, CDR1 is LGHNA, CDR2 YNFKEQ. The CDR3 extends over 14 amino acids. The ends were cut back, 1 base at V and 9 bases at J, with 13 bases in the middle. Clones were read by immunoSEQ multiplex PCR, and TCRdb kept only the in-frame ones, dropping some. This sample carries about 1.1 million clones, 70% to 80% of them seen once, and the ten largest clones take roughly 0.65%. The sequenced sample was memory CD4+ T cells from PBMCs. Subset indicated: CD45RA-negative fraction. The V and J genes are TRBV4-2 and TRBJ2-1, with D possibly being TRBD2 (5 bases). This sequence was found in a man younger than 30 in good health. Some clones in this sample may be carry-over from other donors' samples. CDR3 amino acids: CASSQAGKGAEQFF. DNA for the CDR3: TGTGCCAGCAGCCAAGCGGGGAAGGGAGCTGAGCAGTTCTTC.